Below are 12 T cell receptor beta chains sequenced from a single sample in a study of PD-L1 blockade in urothelial cancer. Clones were sequenced by immunoSEQ multiplex PCR, and TCRdb holds only the in-frame ones, with some missing. The sample yields some 22,000 clones, roughly 89% seen once. The specimen comprised PBMCs, sampled around atezolizumab (anti-PD-L1) treatment. These receptors came from a woman aged 55-69 years with urothelial cancer.

The V call is TRBV11-3, the J call TRBJ2-1; 12 nucleotides match TRBD1. CDR3 size: 16 residues. Germline V lookup: CDR1 SGHNT, CDR2 YENEEA. The junction had 6 bases not matched to a gene; V was cut back by 2 bases and J by 7 bases. The CDR3 bases are TGTGCCAGCAGCTTAAGGGGACAGGGGGCGGCAAATGAGCAGTTCTTC. This sequence encodes CASSLRGQGAANEQFF.

The chain combines TRBV7-9 with TRBJ2-7; TRBD1 aligns across 8 bases. V was pared by 5 bases and J by 2 bases, with 11 bases of the junction left unmatched. The CDR3 extends over 16 amino acids. CDR1 SEHNR and CDR2 FQNEAQ come from the germline V gene (reference sequence). CDR3: CASSPTSGQDAYEQYF. CDR3 coding DNA: TGTGCCAGCAGCCCTACGTCGGGACAGGATGCCTACGAGCAGTACTTC.

The chain uses TRBV6-1 and TRBJ2-7; tentatively, D is TRBD2 (7 bases). Germline V CDR1 and CDR2: MNHNS, SASEGT. V lost 11 bases and J lost 6, with 20 bases in between. The CDR3 has 13 amino acids. The CDR3 reads CAGRGTGTVEQYF. The CDR3 DNA reads as TGTGCCGGGAGGGGGACCGGAACGGTCGAGCAGTACTTC.

The rearrangement links TRBV28 to TRBJ1-5; maybe TRBD1 (6 bases). The CDR3 is 18 residues long. The germline V gene has CDR1 MDHEN and CDR2 SYDVKM. The V end was cut by 1 base, the J end by 5 bases, with 21 bases between. The CDR3 protein is CASSLSQGLGSVDQPQHF. The CDR3 bases are TGTGCCAGCAGTTTATCACAGGGTTTAGGGTCGGTTGATCAGCCCCAGCATTTT. Drawing the rest from reference TRBV28 and TRBJ1-5, the complete variable domain is DVKVTQSSRYLVKRTGEKVFLECVQDMDHENMFWYRQDPGLGLRLIYFSYDVKMKEKGDIPEGYSVSREKKERFSLILESASTNQTSMYLCASSLSQGLGSVDQPQHFGDGTRLSIL.

This clone was seen a single time. V usage is TRBV7-8 and J usage is TRBJ2-3, with 9 bases lining up with TRBD1. This CDR3 is built from 15 residues. The germline V gene encodes CDR1 SGHVS and CDR2 FQNEAQ. Trimming took 5 bases from V and 4 from J; bases not matched to a gene: 7. The CDR3 DNA reads as TGTGCCAGCAGCACCGACAGGGGGGGTTCAGATACGCAGTATTTT. Translated, it gives CASSTDRGGSDTQYF.

This chain uses TRBV28 with TRBJ1-4; TRBD1 aligns across 8 bases. The CDR3 spans 13 residues. V dropped 6 bases and J dropped 10; count of bases not matched to a gene: 7. Germline values: CDR1 MDHEN, CDR2 SYDVKM. CDR3 bases: TGTGCCAGCAGACCGGACAGGGCCCCAAAACTGTTTTTT. Translation gives CASRPDRAPKLFF.

The chain couples TRBV5-4 to TRBJ1-2; 7 bases fit TRBD1. V trimming: 9 bases; J trimming: 2 bases; junction bases outside the gene matches: 7. The CDR3 has 13 amino acids. The germline V gene has CDR1 SGHNT and CDR2 YYREEE (reference sequence). Here the CDR3 reads CATQGPSNYGYTF. The CDR3 DNA is TGTGCCACACAGGGGCCGTCCAACTATGGCTACACCTTC. The full variable domain, rest sourced from reference TRBV5-4 and TRBJ1-2, is ETGVTQSPTHLIKTRGQQVTLRCSSQSGHNTVSWYQQALGQGPQFIFQYYREEENGRGNFPPRFSGLQFPNYSSELNVNALELDDSALYLCATQGPSNYGYTFGSGTRLTVV.

The chain combines TRBV19 with TRBJ2-5; D perhaps matches TRBD2 (5 bases). Germline CDR1 reads LNHDA; CDR2 reads SQIVND (reference sequence). Trimming took 9 bases from V and 5 from J, leaving 19 bases between them. CDR3 size: 14 residues. The CDR3 loop reads CASQLLPGSETQYF. The CDR3 nucleotides read TGTGCCAGCCAACTCCTTCCGGGAAGTGAGACCCAGTACTTC.

The V and J genes are TRBV19 and TRBJ2-5; D might be TRBD2 (5 bases). The CDR3 has 14 amino acids. Trimming cost V 2 bases and J 2 bases, with 9 bases left between them. Germline CDR1 is LNHDA and CDR2 is SQIVND (reference sequence). The CDR3 sequence: CASSIKLVQETQYF. CDR3 DNA sequence: TGTGCCAGTAGTATAAAACTAGTTCAAGAGACCCAGTACTTC.

This chain connects TRBV5-5 to TRBJ2-1; maybe TRBD2 (6 bases). Germline values: CDR1 SGHKS, CDR2 YYEKEE (reference sequence). Trimming took off 4 bases at V and 2 bases at J, with 10 bases between the two ends. The CDR3 loop spans 14 amino acids. CDR3 bases: TGTGCCAGCAGCCCGGGACTTGCCTACAATGAGCAGTTCTTC. It translates to CASSPGLAYNEQFF.

V and J are TRBV6-6 and TRBJ2-3; no reliable D call. Germline V gives CDR1 MNHNY, CDR2 SVGAGI (reference sequence). Trimming left V 0 bases short and J 0 bases short, with 7 bases between. This CDR3 region has 15 residues. CDR3 nucleotides: TGTGCCAGCAGTTACTCGGCTCCTAGCACAGATACGCAGTATTTT. It codes for CASSYSAPSTDTQYF.

V and J are TRBV4-2 and TRBJ2-3, with 12 bases lining up with TRBD2. CDR1 is LGHNA, CDR2 YNFKEQ, per germline. This CDR3 has 20 residues. Trimming took 1 base from V and 4 from J; bases not matched to a gene: 15. This chain's CDR3 is CASSQVLAGGLGDSADTQYF. The CDR3, as DNA: TGTGCCAGCAGCCAAGTACTAGCGGGAGGCCTGGGGGATAGCGCAGATACGCAGTATTTT.